This T cell receptor (beta chain) was identified during a study of T cells in localized non-small cell lung cancer. Profiling relied on immunoSEQ multiplex PCR, and the TCRdb table lists in-frame clones only, not all of them. Altogether tens of thousands of clones are present, around 73% being singletons, with the ten largest covering around a third. The source of this sequence is a male donor at least 60 years old with stage II squamous cell lung carcinoma. This sample comprised peripheral blood, obtained before any cancer treatment.

This CDR3 is CASSQGIGNTIYF. The CDR3 bases are TGTGCCAGTAGCCAGGGTATAGGAAACACCATATATTTT. This chain uses TRBV19 with TRBJ1-3; D is perhaps TRBD1 (5 bases). The CDR3 sequence is 13 residues long. The germline V and J ends were trimmed by 6 bases and 4 bases, with 10 bases remaining between them. CDR1 and CDR2 from the germline V gene are LNHDA and SQIVND (reference sequence).